This entry lists 10 T cell receptor beta chains sequenced from one sample in a study of OX40 agonist ivuxolimab in advanced cancers. The receptor library was made with the immunoSEQ multiplex PCR assay. TCRdb retrieved this table from immuneACCESS and kept in-frame rearrangements only. Not all clones are present; in checked studies, unresolved V genes account for under half, and no reason is known for the remainder. A total of around 60,000 clones appear in this sample, roughly nine tenths of them only once. The ten largest clones add up to around 12% of the sample. Material: CD4+ or CD8+ T cells sorted from blood, obtained in a trial of the OX40 agonist ivuxolimab. The receptors were gathered from an adult with an advanced solid tumor such as melanoma, head and neck, liver or kidney cancer.

V usage is TRBV6-5 and J usage is TRBJ2-5, with 9 nucleotides matching TRBD1. CDR1 and CDR2 (germline): MNHEY, SVGAGI. V lost 7 bases and J lost 7; bases outside the gene matches: 13. The CDR3 length is 15 residues. In nucleotides, the CDR3 is TGTGCCAGCACCGCTGACAGGGGGAGGGGAAGGACCCAGTACTTC. Protein: CASTADRGRGRTQYF.

The CDR3 loop reads CASTELVSGSEQYF. The CDR3, as DNA: TGTGCCAGCACTGAACTAGTCTCGGGGTCCGAGCAGTACTTC. The chain has TRBV28 and TRBJ2-7; D is possibly TRBD2 (5 bases). Germline loops: CDR1 MDHEN, CDR2 SYDVKM. The CDR3 runs to 14 residues. The ends were cut back, 7 bases at V and 6 bases at J, with 19 bases in the middle.

On this clone: At one end the junction does not follow the germline gene, possibly because of a read error. The CDR3 reads CASSLDPGELFF. CDR3 nucleotide sequence: TGTGCCAGTAGTTTAGATCCCGGGGAGCTGTTTTTT. This chain connects TRBV19 to TRBJ2-2, with D hard to call. The germline gives CDR1 LNHDA, CDR2 SQIVND (reference sequence). The length of the CDR3 is 12 residues.

The chain couples TRBV28 to TRBJ2-7; TRBD2 aligns across 14 bases. This CDR3 spans 17 amino acids. Germline CDR1 MDHEN, CDR2 SYDVKM. J was trimmed by 3 bases and V by 6 bases; bases with no gene match: 10. The CDR3 nucleotides read TGTGCCAGCAGCAGGGGACTAGCGGGAGTTAAGAGCTACGAGCAGTACTTC. Protein sequence: CASSRGLAGVKSYEQYF.

The V and J genes are TRBV27 and TRBJ2-3, with D tentatively TRBD2 (5 bases). This CDR3 comprises 15 residues. Germline CDR1 reads MNHEY; CDR2 reads SMNVEV (reference sequence). V lost 4 bases and J 5 bases, leaving 16 bases between the germline ends. The CDR3 reads CASSSPIMAGDTQYF. CDR3 in DNA: TGTGCCAGCAGTTCTCCCATAATGGCGGGAGATACGCAGTATTTT.

The chain's CDR3 is CASTPASRGITDTQYF. CDR3 sequence (DNA): TGTGCCAGTACCCCGGCTAGTAGGGGAATCACAGATACGCAGTATTTT. The chain uses TRBV19 and TRBJ2-3; possible D gene TRBD1, 5 bases. Germline V gene lookup returns CDR1 LNHDA and CDR2 SQIVND (reference sequence). V lost 7 bases to trimming and J lost 2 bases, with 19 bases between them. CDR3 length equals 16 residues.

This chain joins TRBV10-3 and TRBJ2-5, with D possibly being TRBD1 or TRBD2 (6 bases each). The CDR3 contains 14 residues. Germline CDR1 and CDR2: ENHRY and SYGVKD. Trimming left V 8 bases short and J 0 bases short, with 13 bases between. CDR3 sequence reads: CAIWTGAYQETQYF. The CDR3 DNA follows: TGTGCCATCTGGACGGGGGCCTACCAAGAGACCCAGTACTTC.

The chain couples TRBV5-6 to TRBJ1-2; 12 bases fit TRBD1. This CDR3 has 16 residues. V was pared by 3 bases and J by 6 bases, with 9 bases of the junction left unmatched. From germline, CDR1 is SGHDT and CDR2 YYEEEE. CDR3 DNA: TGTGCCAGCAGCTGGGGTCCCGGGACAGGGGGCCATGGCTACACCTTC. Translating it yields CASSWGPGTGGHGYTF.

V gene TRBV27 combines with J gene TRBJ1-2; 9 bases align to TRBD1. J lost 9 bases, V lost 10 bases, and 6 bases had no gene match. CDR1 is MNHEY, CDR2 SMNVEV, per germline (reference sequence). The CDR3 is 11 residues long. CDR3 protein: CATWDRESYTF. CDR3 DNA sequence: TGTGCCACCTGGGACAGGGAGAGCTACACCTTC.

The rearrangement joins TRBV6-5 to TRBJ2-7; maybe TRBD1 (6 bases). CDR3 size: 15 residues. Trimming pared 6 bases from V and 2 bases from J, leaving 17 bases between. Germline V gene sequence: CDR1 MNHEY, CDR2 SVGAGI. CDR3 nucleotide sequence: TGTGCCAGCAGACCCCGTGGGGGCGCCCCCTACGAGCAGTACTTC. Its translation is CASRPRGGAPYEQYF.